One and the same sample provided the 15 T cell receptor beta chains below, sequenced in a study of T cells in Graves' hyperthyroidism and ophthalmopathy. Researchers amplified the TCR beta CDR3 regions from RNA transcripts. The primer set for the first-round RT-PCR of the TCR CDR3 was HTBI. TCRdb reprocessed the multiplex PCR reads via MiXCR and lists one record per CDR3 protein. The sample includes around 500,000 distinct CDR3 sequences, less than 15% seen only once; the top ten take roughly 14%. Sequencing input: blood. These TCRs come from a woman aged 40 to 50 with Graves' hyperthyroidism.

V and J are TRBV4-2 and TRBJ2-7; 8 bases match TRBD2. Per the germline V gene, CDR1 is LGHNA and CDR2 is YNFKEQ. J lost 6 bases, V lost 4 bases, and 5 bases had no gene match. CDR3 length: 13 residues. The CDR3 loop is CASSPSGFREQYF. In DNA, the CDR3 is TGTGCCAGCAGCCCTAGCGGGTTCCGCGAGCAGTACTTC.

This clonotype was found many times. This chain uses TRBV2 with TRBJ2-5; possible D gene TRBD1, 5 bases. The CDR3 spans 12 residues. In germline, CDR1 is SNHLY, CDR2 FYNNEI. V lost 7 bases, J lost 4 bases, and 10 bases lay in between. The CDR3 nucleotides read TGTGCCAGCAAAGGGGTAGGAGAGACCCAGTACTTC. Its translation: CASKGVGETQYF.

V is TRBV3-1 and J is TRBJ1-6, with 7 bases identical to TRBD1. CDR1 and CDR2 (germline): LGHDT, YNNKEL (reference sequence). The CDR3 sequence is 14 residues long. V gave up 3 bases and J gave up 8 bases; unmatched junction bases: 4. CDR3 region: CASSHDRADSPLHF. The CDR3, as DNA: TGTGCCAGCAGCCACGACAGGGCGGATTCACCCCTCCACTTT.

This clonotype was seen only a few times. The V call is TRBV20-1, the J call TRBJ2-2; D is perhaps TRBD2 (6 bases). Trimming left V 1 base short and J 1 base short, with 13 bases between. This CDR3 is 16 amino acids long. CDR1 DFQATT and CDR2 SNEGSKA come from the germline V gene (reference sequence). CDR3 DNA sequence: TGCAGTGCTAGAGCTCCGGGACTCATGAACACCGGGGAGCTGTTTTTT. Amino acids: CSARAPGLMNTGELFF.

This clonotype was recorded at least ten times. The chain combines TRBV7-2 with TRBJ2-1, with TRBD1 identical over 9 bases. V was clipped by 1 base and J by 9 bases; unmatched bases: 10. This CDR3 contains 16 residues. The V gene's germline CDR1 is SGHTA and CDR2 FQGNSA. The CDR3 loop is CASSLGGDRVMGEQFF. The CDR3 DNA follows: TGTGCCAGCAGCTTAGGGGGGGACAGGGTCATGGGTGAGCAGTTCTTC.

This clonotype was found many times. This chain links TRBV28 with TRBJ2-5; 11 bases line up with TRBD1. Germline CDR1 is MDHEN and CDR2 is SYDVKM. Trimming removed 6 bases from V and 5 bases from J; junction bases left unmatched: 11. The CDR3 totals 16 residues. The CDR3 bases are TGTGCCAGCAGCCCCCCCGGGACAGGGGGTCGGGAGACCCAGTACTTC. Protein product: CASSPPGTGGRETQYF.

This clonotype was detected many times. The CDR3 region is CASSDGLEETQYF. The DNA of the CDR3 is TGTGCCAGCAGTGACGGACTGGAAGAGACCCAGTACTTC. The chain joins TRBV2 to TRBJ2-5; TRBD2 is a possible D gene (5 bases). Trimming left V 3 bases short and J 3 bases short, with 8 bases between. This CDR3 contains 13 residues. From germline, CDR1 is SNHLY and CDR2 FYNNEI.

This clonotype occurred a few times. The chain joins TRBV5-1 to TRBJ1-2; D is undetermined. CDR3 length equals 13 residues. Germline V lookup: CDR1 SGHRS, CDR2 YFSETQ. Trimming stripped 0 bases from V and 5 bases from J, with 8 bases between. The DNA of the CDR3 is TGCGCCAGCAGCTTGGGCCAGCCTTATGGCTACACCTTC. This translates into CASSLGQPYGYTF.

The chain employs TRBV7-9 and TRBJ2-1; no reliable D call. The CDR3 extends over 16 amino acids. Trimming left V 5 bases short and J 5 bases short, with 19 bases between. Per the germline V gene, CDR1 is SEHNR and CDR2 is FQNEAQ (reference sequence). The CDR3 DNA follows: TGTGCCAGCAGCCCCCCGTCGGCGCGATGGGACAATGAGCAGTTCTTC. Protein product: CASSPPSARWDNEQFF.

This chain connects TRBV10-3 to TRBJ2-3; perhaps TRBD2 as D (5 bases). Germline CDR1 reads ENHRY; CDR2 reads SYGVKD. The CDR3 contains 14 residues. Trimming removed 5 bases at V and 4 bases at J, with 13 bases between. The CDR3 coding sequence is TGTGCCATCAGTCCGAGGGTCCCGCCAGATACGCAGTATTTT. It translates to CAISPRVPPDTQYF.

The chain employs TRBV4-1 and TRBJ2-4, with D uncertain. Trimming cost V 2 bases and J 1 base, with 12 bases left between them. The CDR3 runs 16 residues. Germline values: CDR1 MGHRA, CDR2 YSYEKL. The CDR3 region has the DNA TGCGCCAGCAGCCAAATCATAACGGGTGCCAAAAACATTCAGTACTTC. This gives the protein CASSQIITGAKNIQYF.

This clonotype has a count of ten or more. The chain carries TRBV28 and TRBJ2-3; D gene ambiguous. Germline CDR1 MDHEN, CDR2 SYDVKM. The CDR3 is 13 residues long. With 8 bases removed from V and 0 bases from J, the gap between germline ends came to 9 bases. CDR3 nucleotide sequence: TGTGCCAGCGGTATGTCTAGCACAGATACGCAGTATTTT. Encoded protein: CASGMSSTDTQYF.

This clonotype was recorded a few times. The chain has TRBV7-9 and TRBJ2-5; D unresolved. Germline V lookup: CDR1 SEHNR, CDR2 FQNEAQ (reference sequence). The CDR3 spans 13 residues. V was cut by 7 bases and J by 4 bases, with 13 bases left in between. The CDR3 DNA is TGTGCCAGCACCCTCGCCGGAATAGAGACCCAGTACTTC. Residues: CASTLAGIETQYF.

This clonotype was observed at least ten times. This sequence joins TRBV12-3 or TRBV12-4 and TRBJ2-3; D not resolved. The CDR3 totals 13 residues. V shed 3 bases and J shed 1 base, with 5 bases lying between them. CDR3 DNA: TGTGCCAGCAGTTTGATGGGCACAGATACGCAGTATTTT. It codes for CASSLMGTDTQYF.

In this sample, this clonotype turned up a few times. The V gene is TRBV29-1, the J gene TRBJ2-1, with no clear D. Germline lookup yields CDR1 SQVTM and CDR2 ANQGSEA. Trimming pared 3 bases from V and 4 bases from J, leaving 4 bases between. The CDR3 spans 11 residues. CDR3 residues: CSVEGYNEQFF. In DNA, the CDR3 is TGCAGCGTTGAGGGTTACAATGAGCAGTTCTTC.